Listed below are T cell receptor beta chains from one sample, sequenced in a study of a mutant IDH1 vaccine in newly diagnosed glioma. No antigen has been assigned to these receptors. Sequencing was performed with immunoSEQ multiplex PCR; in TCRdb, only in-frame clones are kept and a portion is missing. The data show around 120,000 clones, over 75% seen once. This sample comprised PBMCs, obtained from a glioma patient whose treatment included an IDH1 peptide vaccine. These receptors came from a man aged 35 to 55 with glioma. Both conserved end residues are part of each CDR3. A D gene is named only where the DNA matches it firmly. Clone sizes are given selectively: once, few, many, or a class where the clone is expanded.

abundance: few; len: 14; v_gene: TRBV30; d_gene: NA; j_gene: TRBJ2-2; CDR3aa: CAWSVLTGRGELFF; CDR3nt: TGTGCCTGGAGTGTACTGACAGGTCGGGGGGAGCTGTTTTTT
abundance: few; len: 15; v_gene: TRBV28; d_gene: NA; j_gene: TRBJ1-5; CDR3aa: CASSPVNRANQPQHF; CDR3nt: TGTGCCAGCAGTCCGGTAAACAGAGCGAATCAGCCCCAGCATTTT
abundance: few; len: 16; v_gene: TRBV5-5; d_gene: NA; j_gene: TRBJ2-2; CDR3aa: CASSLRGSTTTGELFF; CDR3nt: TGTGCCAGCAGCCTACGGGGCTCTACGACGACCGGGGAGCTGTTTTTT
abundance: NA; len: 14; v_gene: TRBV15; d_gene: NA; j_gene: TRBJ1-2; CDR3aa: CATSPPVLDYGYTF; CDR3nt: TGTGCCACCAGCCCCCCCGTCCTGGACTATGGCTACACCTTC
abundance: NA; len: 14; v_gene: TRBV6-5; d_gene: NA; j_gene: TRBJ1-5; CDR3aa: CASSYGAGQGPQHF; CDR3nt: TGTGCCAGCAGTTACGGGGCGGGTCAGGGGCCCCAGCATTTT
abundance: NA; len: 14; v_gene: TRBV10-1; d_gene: NA; j_gene: TRBJ2-2; CDR3aa: CASRRDGGTGELFF; CDR3nt: TGCGCCAGCAGGAGGGACGGCGGGACCGGGGAGCTGTTTTTT
abundance: NA; len: 15; v_gene: TRBV2; d_gene: NA; j_gene: TRBJ2-4; CDR3aa: CASSERSLAKNIQYF; CDR3nt: TGTGCCAGCAGTGAAAGATCTCTGGCCAAAAACATTCAGTACTTC
abundance: NA; len: 17; v_gene: TRBV7-2; d_gene: TRBD2; j_gene: TRBJ2-2; CDR3aa: CASSLEGRGANTGELFF; CDR3nt: TGTGCCAGCAGCTTAGAAGGCCGGGGGGCGAACACCGGGGAGCTGTTTTTT
abundance: NA; len: 17; v_gene: TRBV2; d_gene: TRBD2; j_gene: TRBJ2-3; CDR3aa: CASSPRLTSGGADTQYF; CDR3nt: TGTGCCAGCAGTCCCCGCCTGACTAGCGGGGGCGCAGATACGCAGTATTTT
abundance: NA; len: 15; v_gene: TRBV4-1; d_gene: NA; j_gene: TRBJ2-7; CDR3aa: CASSRSGASSYEQYF; CDR3nt: TGCGCCAGCAGCCGGTCCGGGGCAAGCTCCTACGAGCAGTACTTC
abundance: NA; len: 15; v_gene: TRBV14; d_gene: TRBD1; j_gene: TRBJ1-6; CDR3aa: CASTSDRSNNSPLHF; CDR3nt: TGTGCCAGCACCTCGGACAGGAGTAATAATTCACCCCTCCACTTT
abundance: NA; len: 13; v_gene: TRBV15; d_gene: NA; j_gene: TRBJ2-2; CDR3aa: CATSRGLTGELFF; CDR3nt: TGTGCCACCAGCAGGGGTTTAACCGGGGAGCTGTTTTTT
abundance: NA; len: 13; v_gene: TRBV7-9; d_gene: NA; j_gene: TRBJ2-7; CDR3aa: CASSLGVGYEQYF; CDR3nt: TGTGCCAGCAGCTTAGGTGTAGGGTACGAGCAGTACTTC
abundance: NA; len: 14; v_gene: TRBV5-1; d_gene: TRBD2; j_gene: TRBJ2-5; CDR3aa: CASSTLAGDETQYF; CDR3nt: TGCGCCAGCAGCACGCTAGCGGGAGACGAGACCCAGTACTTC
abundance: NA; len: 14; v_gene: TRBV9; d_gene: NA; j_gene: TRBJ2-7; CDR3aa: CASSVLGSSYEQYF; CDR3nt: TGTGCCAGCAGCGTTTTGGGGAGCTCCTACGAGCAGTACTTC
abundance: NA; len: 15; v_gene: TRBV12-5; d_gene: TRBD1; j_gene: TRBJ2-3; CDR3aa: CASGWDRGRTDTQYF; CDR3nt: TGTGCTAGTGGTTGGGACAGGGGCCGCACAGATACGCAGTATTTT
abundance: NA; len: 14; v_gene: TRBV5-4; d_gene: NA; j_gene: TRBJ2-3; CDR3aa: CASSLTRHTDTQYF; CDR3nt: TGTGCCAGCAGCTTAACACGGCACACAGATACGCAGTATTTT
abundance: NA; len: 13; v_gene: TRBV28; d_gene: TRBD1; j_gene: TRBJ1-2; CDR3aa: CASHRTGVYGYTF; CDR3nt: TGTGCCAGCCATCGGACAGGGGTCTATGGCTACACCTTC
abundance: NA; len: 14; v_gene: TRBV19; d_gene: TRBD1; j_gene: TRBJ1-3; CDR3aa: CASSQTGFLVTIYF; CDR3nt: TGTGCCAGTAGCCAGACAGGGTTCCTGGTCACCATATATTTT
abundance: once; len: 13; v_gene: TRBV10-3; d_gene: NA; j_gene: TRBJ2-1; CDR3aa: CAISGISYNEQFF; CDR3nt: TGTGCCATCAGTGGAATTTCCTACAATGAGCAGTTCTTC
abundance: NA; len: 14; v_gene: TRBV5-4; d_gene: TRBD2; j_gene: TRBJ2-5; CDR3aa: CASSAGLALETQYF; CDR3nt: TGTGCCAGCAGCGCGGGACTAGCGTTGGAGACCCAGTACTTC
abundance: NA; len: 15; v_gene: TRBV7-2; d_gene: NA; j_gene: TRBJ1-2; CDR3aa: CASSLDIRGFYGYTF; CDR3nt: TGTGCCAGCAGCTTAGATATCAGAGGGTTCTATGGCTACACCTTC
abundance: once; len: 16; v_gene: TRBV19; d_gene: TRBD2; j_gene: TRBJ2-1; CDR3aa: CASSDWFSGVYNEQFF; CDR3nt: TGTGCCAGTAGTGATTGGTTCAGCGGGGTTTACAATGAGCAGTTCTTC
abundance: NA; len: 14; v_gene: TRBV18; d_gene: NA; j_gene: TRBJ2-7; CDR3aa: CASSPLQRAYEQYF; CDR3nt: TGTGCCAGCTCACCCCTTCAGAGAGCCTACGAGCAGTACTTC
abundance: once; len: 13; v_gene: TRBV7-8; d_gene: TRBD1; j_gene: TRBJ1-2; CDR3aa: CASSFAGGDVYTF; CDR3nt: TGTGCCAGCAGCTTCGCAGGGGGCGATGTCTACACCTTC
abundance: NA; len: 13; v_gene: TRBV2; d_gene: TRBD1; j_gene: TRBJ2-1; CDR3aa: CAGSPTTGGEQFF; CDR3nt: TGTGCCGGAAGCCCCACGACAGGGGGTGAGCAGTTCTTC
abundance: NA; len: 16; v_gene: TRBV5-4; d_gene: NA; j_gene: TRBJ1-6; CDR3aa: CASSPDLGQINSPLHF; CDR3nt: TGTGCCAGCAGCCCGGACCTAGGGCAGATAAATTCACCCCTCCACTTT
abundance: NA; len: 15; v_gene: TRBV7-4; d_gene: NA; j_gene: TRBJ1-2; CDR3aa: CASSRRVSANYGYTF; CDR3nt: TGTGCCAGCAGCCGCCGGGTGTCGGCTAACTATGGCTACACCTTC
abundance: NA; len: 15; v_gene: TRBV27; d_gene: NA; j_gene: TRBJ1-5; CDR3aa: CASSLWGVSNQPQHF; CDR3nt: TGTGCCAGCAGTTTGTGGGGGGTGAGCAATCAGCCCCAGCATTTT
abundance: NA; len: 15; v_gene: TRBV11-3; d_gene: TRBD1; j_gene: TRBJ2-7; CDR3aa: CASSLSSGQGYEQYF; CDR3nt: TGTGCCAGCAGCTTAAGCTCGGGACAGGGTTACGAGCAGTACTTC
abundance: few; len: 16; v_gene: TRBV7-2; d_gene: NA; j_gene: TRBJ2-3; CDR3aa: CASRSRGAVHTDTQYF; CDR3nt: TGTGCCAGTAGAAGCAGGGGGGCGGTGCACACAGATACGCAGTATTTT
abundance: NA; len: 15; v_gene: TRBV9; d_gene: TRBD2; j_gene: TRBJ2-1; CDR3aa: CASSVWTSGSAEQFF; CDR3nt: TGTGCCAGCAGCGTATGGACTAGCGGGAGCGCTGAGCAGTTCTTC
abundance: few; len: 12; v_gene: TRBV6-5; d_gene: NA; j_gene: TRBJ1-5; CDR3aa: CASSPLNQPQHF; CDR3nt: TGTGCCAGCAGTCCCCTTAATCAGCCCCAGCATTTT
abundance: NA; len: 14; v_gene: TRBV4-3; d_gene: NA; j_gene: TRBJ2-7; CDR3aa: CASSQEGRGYEQYF; CDR3nt: TGCGCCAGCAGCCAAGAAGGGCGGGGTTACGAGCAGTACTTC
abundance: NA; len: 15; v_gene: TRBV7-9; d_gene: TRBD1; j_gene: TRBJ2-7; CDR3aa: CASTASVTGNGEQYF; CDR3nt: TGTGCCAGCACCGCGAGCGTGACAGGGAACGGCGAGCAGTACTTC
abundance: NA; len: 13; v_gene: TRBV13; d_gene: NA; j_gene: TRBJ2-5; CDR3aa: CASTRAGAETQYF; CDR3nt: TGTGCCAGCACCCGCGCGGGGGCGGAGACCCAGTACTTC
abundance: NA; len: 14; v_gene: TRBV28; d_gene: TRBD1; j_gene: TRBJ1-4; CDR3aa: CASSLRGLGEKLFF; CDR3nt: TGTGCCAGCAGTTTAAGGGGGCTCGGGGAAAAACTGTTTTTT